The present T cell receptor (beta chain) was sequenced within a study of CD8 T cells in ankylosing spondylitis. In regard to this clonotype: Its target is not known. Relative to the germline gene, one junction end is altered; a read error may explain this.

Overall study results and limits: Significantly higher representation of disease-linked clones was reported for matched ankylosing spondylitis synovial fluid. Certain motif variants had earlier appeared in reactive arthritis synovial fluid and blood. Disease-linked clones displayed a CD8+ phenotype and appeared relatively rarely in peripheral blood. Ankylosing spondylitis blood appeared to be characterized by a TCR beta motif of roughly eight highly homologous variants.

Quantitative molecular-barcoded 5'-RACE generated the TCR beta libraries. One entry per CDR3 protein results from TCRdb running MiXCR on the 5' RACE reads. This table has under 450,000 distinct CDR3 sequences, about 15% appearing once. From germline, CDR1 is GTSNPN and CDR2 SVGIG (reference sequence). CDR3 length: 13 residues. The sequence was collected from a male donor with ankylosing spondylitis. The chain recombines TRBV30 with TRBJ1-1, with D possibly matching TRBD1 (6 bases). The sample was blood, either unsorted or a sorted T cell fraction (not recorded which). The DNA of the CDR3 is TGTGCCTGGAGTGTACGGGGGACATCCTTCCTATCTTTT. It translates to CAWSVRGTSFLSF.